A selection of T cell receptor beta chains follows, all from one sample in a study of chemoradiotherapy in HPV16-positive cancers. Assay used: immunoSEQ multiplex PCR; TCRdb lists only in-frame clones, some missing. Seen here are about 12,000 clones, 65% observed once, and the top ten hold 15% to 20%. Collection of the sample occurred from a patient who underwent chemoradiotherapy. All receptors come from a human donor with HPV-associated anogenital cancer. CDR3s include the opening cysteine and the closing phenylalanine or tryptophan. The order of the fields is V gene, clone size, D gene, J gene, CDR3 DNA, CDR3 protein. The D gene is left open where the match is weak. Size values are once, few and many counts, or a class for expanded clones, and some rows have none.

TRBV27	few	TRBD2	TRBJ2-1	TGTGCCAGCAGTTTATCGGCTAGCGGGAGCAATGAGCAGTTCTTC	CASSLSASGSNEQFF
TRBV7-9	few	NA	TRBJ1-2	TGTGCCAGCAGCTTACCAGTCGGGGCGACCCTGAGCTACACCTTC	CASSLPVGATLSYTF
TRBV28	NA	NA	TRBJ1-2	TGTGCCAGCAGTCTCGAAAGGGTCAGGAACTATGGCTACACCTTC	CASSLERVRNYGYTF
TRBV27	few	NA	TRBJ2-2	TGTGCCAGCAATGGTGACACCGGGGAGCTGTTTTTT	CASNGDTGELFF
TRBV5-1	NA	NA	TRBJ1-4	TGCGCCAGCAGCTTATTGAGGAGGGCTAATGAAAAACTGTTTTTT	CASSLLRRANEKLFF
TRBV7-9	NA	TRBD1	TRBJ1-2	TGTGCCAGCGCCGGACAGGGGGCTGTTGGCTACACCTTC	CASAGQGAVGYTF
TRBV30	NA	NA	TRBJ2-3	TGTGCCTGGAGTGTCGGGGACAGCACAGATACGCAGTATTTT	CAWSVGDSTDTQYF
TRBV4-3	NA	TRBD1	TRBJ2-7	TGCGCCAGCAGCCAGGACAGGGGGAAACCCTACGAGCAGTACTTC	CASSQDRGKPYEQYF
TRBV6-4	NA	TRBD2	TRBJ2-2	TGTGCCAGCACCACGACTAGCGGGGGTGCCGGGGAGCTGTTTTTT	CASTTTSGGAGELFF
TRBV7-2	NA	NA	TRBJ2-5	TGTGCCAGCAGCTTAGATGGCCCTAGTGAGACCCAGTACTTC	CASSLDGPSETQYF